This T cell receptor (beta chain) was observed in a study of blood T cells in healthy people across ages. Ten milliliters of peripheral blood were drawn from each donor. Germline V gene data show CDR1 as SGDLS and CDR2 as YYNGEE. The CDR3 spans 16 residues. The germline V and J ends were trimmed by 3 bases and 2 bases, with 15 bases remaining between them. In regard to this clonotype: The antigen is not known. A single base separates this from a much larger clone, so it may be a read error.

A sample-barcoded 5' primer and a J-beta primer mix were used in a second PCR of roughly 7 to 11 cycles. A single record per CDR3 protein comes from TCRdb applying MiXCR to the 5' RACE reads. In the table there are some 1.5 million distinct CDR3 sequences, 28% of which are singletons. The study, taken as a whole, reports: Among T cells, TCR beta diversity per million cells dropped roughly linearly as age rose. Long-lived donors carried more naive CD4+ cells and greater diversity than aged donors. Strong correlation linked observed beta diversity and percent naive T cells.

The genes are TRBV9 and TRBJ2-1; D gene unclear. Sequencing was done on a sample of blood. The sequence was obtained from a woman in her twenties or thirties in good health. The chain's CDR3 is CASSDNPFSPYNEQFF. CDR3 sequence (DNA): TGTGCCAGCAGCGACAACCCCTTTTCCCCCTACAATGAGCAGTTCTTC.